This T cell receptor (beta chain) was recovered during a study of T cell responses to AZD1222 COVID-19 vaccine. Assay: immunoSEQ multiplex PCR; the TCRdb copy retains only in-frame clones and omits some. Counted here are roughly 80,000 clones, around nine tenths occurring once; the ten biggest clones make up under 5%. As for this clone: Its cognate antigen is unknown.

Study results and caveats: Donors in the cohort were predominantly white British and more often female, and clonal diversity was possibly underestimated. Dominant at 160-218 and 743-854, vaccine-associated CD4 TCRs also spanned spike. Reports say nearly half of spike-specific TCRs go after unmutated variant regions.

This CDR3 has 12 residues. Germline lookup yields CDR1 SGHTA and CDR2 FQGNSA. Trimming stripped 3 bases from V and 9 bases from J, with 9 bases between. This specimen was peripheral blood, taken on day 0 of MenACWY control vaccination. The genes are TRBV7-2 and TRBJ2-1; D call uncertain. The receptor was derived from an adult in good health. CDR3 residues: CASSFSAAEQFF. The CDR3 region has the DNA TGTGCCAGCAGCTTCTCCGCAGCTGAGCAGTTCTTC.